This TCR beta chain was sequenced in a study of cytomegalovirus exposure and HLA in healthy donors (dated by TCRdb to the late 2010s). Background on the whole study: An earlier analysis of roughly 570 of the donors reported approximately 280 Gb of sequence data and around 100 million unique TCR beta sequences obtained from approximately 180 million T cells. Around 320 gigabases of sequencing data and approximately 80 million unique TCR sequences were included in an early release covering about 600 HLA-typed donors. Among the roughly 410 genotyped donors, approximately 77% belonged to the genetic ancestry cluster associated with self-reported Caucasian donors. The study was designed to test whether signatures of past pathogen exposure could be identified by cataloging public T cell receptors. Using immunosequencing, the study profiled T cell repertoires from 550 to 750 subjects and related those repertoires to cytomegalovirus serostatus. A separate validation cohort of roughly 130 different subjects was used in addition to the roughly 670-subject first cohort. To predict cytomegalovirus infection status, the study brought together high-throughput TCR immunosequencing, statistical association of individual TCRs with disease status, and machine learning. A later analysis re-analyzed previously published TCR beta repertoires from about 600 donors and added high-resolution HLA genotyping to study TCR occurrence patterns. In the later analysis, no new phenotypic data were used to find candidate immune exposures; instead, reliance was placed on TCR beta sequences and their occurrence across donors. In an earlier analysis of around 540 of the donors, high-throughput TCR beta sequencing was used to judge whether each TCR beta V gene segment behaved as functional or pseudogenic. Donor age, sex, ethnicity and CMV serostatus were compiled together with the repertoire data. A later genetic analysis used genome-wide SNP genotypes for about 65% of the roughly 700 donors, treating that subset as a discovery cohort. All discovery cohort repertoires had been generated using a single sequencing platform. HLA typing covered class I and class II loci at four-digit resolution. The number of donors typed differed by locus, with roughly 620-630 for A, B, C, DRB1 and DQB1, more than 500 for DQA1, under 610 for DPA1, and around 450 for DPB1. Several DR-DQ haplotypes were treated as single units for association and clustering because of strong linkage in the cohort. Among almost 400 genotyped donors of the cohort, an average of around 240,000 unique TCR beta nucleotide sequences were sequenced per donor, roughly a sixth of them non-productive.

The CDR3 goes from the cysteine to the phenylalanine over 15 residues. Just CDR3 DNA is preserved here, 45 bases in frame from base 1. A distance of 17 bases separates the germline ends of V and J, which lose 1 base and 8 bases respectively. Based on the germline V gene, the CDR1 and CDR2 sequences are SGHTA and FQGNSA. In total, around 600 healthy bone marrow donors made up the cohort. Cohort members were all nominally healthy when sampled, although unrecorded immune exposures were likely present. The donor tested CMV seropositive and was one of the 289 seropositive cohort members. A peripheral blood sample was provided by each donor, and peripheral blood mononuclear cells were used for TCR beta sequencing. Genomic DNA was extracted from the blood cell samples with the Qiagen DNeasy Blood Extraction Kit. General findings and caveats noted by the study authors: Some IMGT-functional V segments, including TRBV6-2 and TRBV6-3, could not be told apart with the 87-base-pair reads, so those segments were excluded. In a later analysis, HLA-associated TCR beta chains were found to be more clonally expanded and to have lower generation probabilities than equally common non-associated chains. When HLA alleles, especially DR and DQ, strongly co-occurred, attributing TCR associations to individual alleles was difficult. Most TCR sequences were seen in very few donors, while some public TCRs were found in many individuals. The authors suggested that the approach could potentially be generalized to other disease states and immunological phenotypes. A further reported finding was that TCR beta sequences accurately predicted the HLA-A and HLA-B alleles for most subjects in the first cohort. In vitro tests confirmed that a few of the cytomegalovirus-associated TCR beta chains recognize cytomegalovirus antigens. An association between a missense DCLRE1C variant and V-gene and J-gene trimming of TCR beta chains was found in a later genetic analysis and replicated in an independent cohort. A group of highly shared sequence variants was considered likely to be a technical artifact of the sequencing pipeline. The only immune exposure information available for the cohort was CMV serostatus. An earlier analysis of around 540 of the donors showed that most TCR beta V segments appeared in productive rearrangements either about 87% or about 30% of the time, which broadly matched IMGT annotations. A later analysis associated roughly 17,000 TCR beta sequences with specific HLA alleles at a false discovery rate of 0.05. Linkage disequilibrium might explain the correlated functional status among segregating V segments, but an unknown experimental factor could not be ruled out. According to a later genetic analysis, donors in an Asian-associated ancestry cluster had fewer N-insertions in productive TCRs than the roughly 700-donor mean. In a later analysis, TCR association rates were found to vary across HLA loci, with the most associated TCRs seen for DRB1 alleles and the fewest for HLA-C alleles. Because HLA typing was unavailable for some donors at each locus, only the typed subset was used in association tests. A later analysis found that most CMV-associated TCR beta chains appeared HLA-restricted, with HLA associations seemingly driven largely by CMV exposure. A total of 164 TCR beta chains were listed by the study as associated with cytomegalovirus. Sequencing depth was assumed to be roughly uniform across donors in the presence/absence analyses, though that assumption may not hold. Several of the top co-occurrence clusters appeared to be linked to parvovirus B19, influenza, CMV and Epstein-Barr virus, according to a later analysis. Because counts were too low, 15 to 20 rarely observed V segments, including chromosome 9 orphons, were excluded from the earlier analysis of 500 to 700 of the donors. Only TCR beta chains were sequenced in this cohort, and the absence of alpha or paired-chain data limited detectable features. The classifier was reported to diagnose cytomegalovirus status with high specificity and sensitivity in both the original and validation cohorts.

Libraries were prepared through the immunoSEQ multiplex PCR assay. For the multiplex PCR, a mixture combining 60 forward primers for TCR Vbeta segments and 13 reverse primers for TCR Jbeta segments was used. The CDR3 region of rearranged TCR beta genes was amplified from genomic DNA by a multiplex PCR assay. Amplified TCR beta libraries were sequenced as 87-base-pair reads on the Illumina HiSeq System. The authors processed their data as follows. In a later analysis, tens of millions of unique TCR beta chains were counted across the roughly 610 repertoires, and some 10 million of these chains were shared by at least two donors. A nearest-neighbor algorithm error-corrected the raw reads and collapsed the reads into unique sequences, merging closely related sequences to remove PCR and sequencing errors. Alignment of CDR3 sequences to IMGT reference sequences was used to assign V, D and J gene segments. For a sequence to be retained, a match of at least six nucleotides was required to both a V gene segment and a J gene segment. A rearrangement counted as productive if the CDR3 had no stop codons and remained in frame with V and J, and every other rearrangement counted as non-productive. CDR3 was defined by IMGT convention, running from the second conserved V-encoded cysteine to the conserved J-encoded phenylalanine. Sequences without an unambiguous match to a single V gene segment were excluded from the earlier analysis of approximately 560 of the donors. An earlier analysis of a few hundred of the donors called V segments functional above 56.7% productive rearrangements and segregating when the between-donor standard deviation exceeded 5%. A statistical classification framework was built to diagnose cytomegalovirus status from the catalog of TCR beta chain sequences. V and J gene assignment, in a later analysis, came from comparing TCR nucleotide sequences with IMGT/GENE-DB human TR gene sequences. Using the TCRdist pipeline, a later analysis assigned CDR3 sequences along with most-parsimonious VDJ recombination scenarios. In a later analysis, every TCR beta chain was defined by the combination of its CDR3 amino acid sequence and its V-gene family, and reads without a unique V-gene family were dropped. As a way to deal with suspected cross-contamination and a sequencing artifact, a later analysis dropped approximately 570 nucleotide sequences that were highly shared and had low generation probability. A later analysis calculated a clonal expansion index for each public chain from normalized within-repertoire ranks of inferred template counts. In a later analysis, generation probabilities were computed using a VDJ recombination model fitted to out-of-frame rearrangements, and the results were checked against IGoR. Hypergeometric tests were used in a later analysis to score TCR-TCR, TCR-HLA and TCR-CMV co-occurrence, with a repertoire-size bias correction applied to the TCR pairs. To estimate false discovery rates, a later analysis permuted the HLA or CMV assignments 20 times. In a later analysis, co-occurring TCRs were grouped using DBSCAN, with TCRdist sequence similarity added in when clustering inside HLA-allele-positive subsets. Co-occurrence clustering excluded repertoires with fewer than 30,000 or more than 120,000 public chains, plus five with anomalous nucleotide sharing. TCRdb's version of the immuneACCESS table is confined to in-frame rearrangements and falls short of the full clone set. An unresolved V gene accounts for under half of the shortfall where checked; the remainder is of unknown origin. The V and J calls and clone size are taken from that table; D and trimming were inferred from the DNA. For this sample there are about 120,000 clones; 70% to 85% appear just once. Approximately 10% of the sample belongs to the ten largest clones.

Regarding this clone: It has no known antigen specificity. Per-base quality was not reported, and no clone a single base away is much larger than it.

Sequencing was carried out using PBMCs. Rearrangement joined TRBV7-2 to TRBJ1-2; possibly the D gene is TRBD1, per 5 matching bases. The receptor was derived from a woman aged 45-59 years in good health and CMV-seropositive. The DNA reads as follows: TGTGCCAGCAGCTTAGAGGCAGGGTTTAGTGGAGGCTACACCTTC. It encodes CASSLEAGFSGGYTF. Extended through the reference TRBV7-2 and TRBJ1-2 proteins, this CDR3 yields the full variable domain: GAGVSQSPSNKVTEKGKDVELRCDPISGHTALYWYRQSLGQGLEFLIYFQGNSAPDKSGLPSDRFSAERTGGSVSTLTIQRTQQEDSAVYLCASSLEAGFSGGYTFGSGTRLTVV.